This TCR beta chain was profiled in a study of blood T cell repertoires in COVID-19. As for the study in general: COVID-19 samples collected from the United States, Italy and Spain covered acute and convalescent phases. PBMCs, B-cell-depleted T cells, or T cells provided the cDNA or gDNA that made up the material.

As processed by the authors: For nucleated cells, counts were estimated from reference gene primer amplification. Sequencing used immunoSEQ multiplex PCR; TCRdb keeps in-frame clones, though not all of them. That table furnishes V, J and clone size, whereas the DNA furnished D and trimming. The sample carries about 110,000 clones, more than 80% recorded once. This CDR3 has 11 amino acids. V was cut by 3 bases and J by 6 bases, with 9 bases left in between. CDR1 and CDR2 from the germline V gene are GTSNPN and SVGIG (reference sequence). Sequencing was carried out using peripheral blood. The rearrangement joins TRBV30 to TRBJ2-7, with D perhaps TRBD2 (5 bases). This TCR was sampled from a man between 35 and 55 years old with active or convalescent COVID-19. CDR3 in DNA: TGTGCCTGGAGAGGTGGAGGCGAGCAGTACTTC. This encodes CAWRGGGEQYF.